This is a list of T cell receptor beta chains from one sample in a study of blood T cell repertoires in COVID-19. Profiling relied on immunoSEQ multiplex PCR, and the TCRdb table lists in-frame clones only, not all of them. The sample has under 200,000 clones; more than 70% are singletons. Input material: peripheral blood. Source of these receptors: a young man with active or convalescent COVID-19. The conserved cysteine and the conserved F or W are not part of the CDR3 here.

j_call	v_call	cdr3_aa
TRBJ2-1	TRBV5-1	ASSPFRTDYNEQF
TRBJ1-6	TRBV7-9	ASSTTGSGGPLH
TRBJ2-3	TRBV11-3	ASSERASGRGTDTQY
TRBJ2-1	TRBV10-2	ASKVAGGPDEQF
TRBJ2-3	TRBV29-1	SVSPPAGGTDTQY
TRBJ1-5	TRBV19	ASSIVGGQGNQPQH
TRBJ2-3	TRBV18	ASSSQTSGGIDTQY
TRBJ2-1	TRBV7-3	ASSTGTGGANEQF
TRBJ1-2	TRBV27	ASSSGQGADYGYT
TRBJ2-1	TRBV11-2	ASSPGLGSSYNEQF
TRBJ2-3	TRBV7-2	ASSLSGGPADTQY
TRBJ2-5	TRBV18	ASSPSPTGDTQY
TRBJ2-1	TRBV5-1	ASSPLGTGNYEQF
TRBJ1-1	TRBV21-1	ASSKTRQGDTEAF
TRBJ1-2	TRBV6-5	ASRLNGYT
TRBJ2-5	TRBV9	ASSERGGEETQY
TRBJ1-5	TRBV2	ASSVETGRNQPQH
TRBJ2-1	TRBV3-1/TRBV3-2	ASSQPLGTGNNEQF
TRBJ2-3	TRBV3-1/TRBV3-2	ASSPFSSGGTDTQY
TRBJ2-1	TRBV7-9	ASSQGGDEQF
TRBJ2-1	TRBV6-2/TRBV6-3	ASSPGTSGSYEQF
TRBJ2-7	TRBV19	ASSANRGRGYEQY
TRBJ1-4	TRBV18	ASSNRGPPITNEKLF
TRBJ2-2	TRBV5-8	ASTYGGINTGELF
TRBJ1-4	TRBV19	ASSDDAGAALEKLF
TRBJ2-1	TRBV5-1	ASSPYEGHEQF
TRBJ2-2	TRBV7-2	ASSRNQGWTGELF
TRBJ1-1	TRBV30	AWSVRGPTEAF
TRBJ2-1	TRBV24-1	ATSDSRSLTHEQF
TRBJ2-2	TRBV12-5	ASARQGVRTGELF
TRBJ1-4	TRBV11-2	ASSLRGSGLSNEKLF
TRBJ2-2	TRBV3-1/TRBV3-2	ASSQDWRLNTGELF
TRBJ1-2	TRBV28	ASSLYQGTYGYT
TRBJ1-1	TRBV19	ASSWYPSVDTEAF
TRBJ2-3	TRBV7-9	ASSSGGGATDTQY
TRBJ2-7	TRBV6-5	ASSETGGAFFEQY
TRBJ2-1	TRBV19	ASSKVERNEQF
TRBJ2-1	TRBV9	ASSVNPSGRALGEQF
TRBJ2-3	TRBV5-1	ASSLEVPGLAGEDTQY
TRBJ1-2	TRBV24-1	ATSDGQASRGYT
TRBJ1-2	TRBV19	ASSIGRGDGYT
TRBJ1-2	TRBV7-9	ASSSGTGIGYT
TRBJ1-5	TRBV18	ASSRSSDRINQPQH
TRBJ1-1	TRBV4-1	ASSRLRGNTEAF
TRBJ1-1	TRBV3-1/TRBV3-2	ASRGGLNTEAF
TRBJ2-7	TRBV5-1	ASSLSRGPAYYEQY
TRBJ1-1	TRBV13	ASSLGQGAF
TRBJ1-5	TRBV19	ASTSLQGFNQPQH
TRBJ2-1	TRBV7-3	ASSLNAGREQF
TRBJ1-1	TRBV3-1/TRBV3-2	ASSSRTGGAF
TRBJ2-3	TRBV25-1	ASRQGAGDTQY
TRBJ2-7	TRBV6-5	ASSYTGVSAYEQY
TRBJ1-4	TRBV15	ATSRDPPPRPEKLF